This TCR beta chain was obtained from a study of control samples from healthy donors and cancer patients. Assay: immunoSEQ multiplex PCR; the TCRdb copy retains only in-frame clones and omits some. The top ten clones hold under 30% of a sample with roughly 24,000 clones, roughly four fifths of them seen once. What was sequenced was PBMCs. The clonotype originates from a man aged 60 to 75 with colorectal cancer.

CDR3 amino acids: CASSPMRMDGYTF. The DNA of the CDR3 is TGCGCCAGCAGCCCCATGAGAATGGATGGCTACACCTTC. The gene calls are TRBV5-1 and TRBJ1-2, with no clear D. Germline CDR1 and CDR2: SGHRS and YFSETQ. This CDR3 spans 13 amino acids. Trimming removed 4 bases at V and 6 bases at J, with 13 bases between.